This T cell receptor (beta chain) was profiled in a study of sequential checkpoint blockade in melanoma. Study summary: Arm A got nivolumab then ipilimumab; arm B the reverse, 1:1.

Libraries were prepared by immunoSEQ multiplex PCR; TCRdb keeps only in-frame clonotypes and omits some of them. The sample gives about 13,000 clones, approximately 78% of which show up once; roughly a third is in the top ten. As to treatment: randomized to nivolumab then ipilimumab (arm A) or the reverse (arm B). None of the patients previously received DNA-damaging chemotherapy. From thawed PBMCs, live CD3+CD8+ cells negative for CD19 and CD56 were sorted. The V end lost 4 bases, the J end lost 4 bases, and 12 bases lay between the germline ends. CDR1 is SGHDT and CDR2 is YYEEEE in the germline V gene. The CDR3 length is 13 residues.

The source material was CD8+ T cells sorted from blood (inferred from file names), sampled from a patient given nivolumab and ipilimumab in sequence. V usage is TRBV5-6 and J usage is TRBJ2-7; possibly TRBD2 for D (5 bases). The sequence was obtained from a human donor with melanoma. CDR3 residues: CASSPGVGYEQYF. In DNA, the CDR3 is TGTGCCAGCAGCCCCGGGGTCGGGTACGAGCAGTACTTC.